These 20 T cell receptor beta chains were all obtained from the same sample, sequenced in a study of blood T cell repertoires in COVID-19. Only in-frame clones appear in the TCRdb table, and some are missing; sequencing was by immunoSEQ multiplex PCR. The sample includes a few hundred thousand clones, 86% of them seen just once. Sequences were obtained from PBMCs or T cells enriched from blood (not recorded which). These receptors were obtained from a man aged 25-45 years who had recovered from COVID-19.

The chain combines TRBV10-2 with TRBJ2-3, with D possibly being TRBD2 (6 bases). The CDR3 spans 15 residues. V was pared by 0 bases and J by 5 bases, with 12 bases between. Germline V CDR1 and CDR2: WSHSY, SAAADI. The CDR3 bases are TGCGCCAGCAGTGAGTCCGGGGGAGGTTTAGATACGCAGTATTTT. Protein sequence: CASSESGGGLDTQYF.

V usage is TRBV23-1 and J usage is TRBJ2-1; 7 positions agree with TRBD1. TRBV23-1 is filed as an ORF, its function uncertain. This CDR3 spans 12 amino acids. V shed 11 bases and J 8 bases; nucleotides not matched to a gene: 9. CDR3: CAGENRGHEQFF. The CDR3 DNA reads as TGCGCCGGGGAAAACAGGGGTCATGAGCAGTTCTTC.

The CDR3 spells CASSVQGPDTEAFF. The CDR3 nucleotides are TGTGCCAGCAGCGTACAGGGACCGGACACTGAAGCTTTCTTT. The V and J genes are TRBV21-1 and TRBJ1-1; TRBD1 is the table's D call, not checked against the DNA. TRBV21-1 represents a pseudogene. The CDR3 has 14 amino acids.

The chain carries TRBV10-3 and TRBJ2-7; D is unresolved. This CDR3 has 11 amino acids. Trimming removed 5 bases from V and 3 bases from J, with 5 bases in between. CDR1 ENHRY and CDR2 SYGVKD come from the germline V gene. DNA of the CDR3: TGTGCCATCAGTCTAGGCTACGAGCAGTACTTC. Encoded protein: CAISLGYEQYF.

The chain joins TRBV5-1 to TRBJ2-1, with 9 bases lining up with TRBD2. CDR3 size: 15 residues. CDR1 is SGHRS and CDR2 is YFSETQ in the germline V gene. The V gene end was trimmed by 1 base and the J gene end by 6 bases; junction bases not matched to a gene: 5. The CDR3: CASSLTAGGRNEQFF. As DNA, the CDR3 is TGCGCCAGCAGCTTGACAGCGGGAGGTCGCAATGAGCAGTTCTTC.

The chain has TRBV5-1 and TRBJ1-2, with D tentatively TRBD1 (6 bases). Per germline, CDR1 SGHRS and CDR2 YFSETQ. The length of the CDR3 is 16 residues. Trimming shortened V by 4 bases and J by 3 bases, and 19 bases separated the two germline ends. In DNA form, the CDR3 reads TGCGCCAGCAGCCTTTCCCCCGCGGGGGCCGACTATGGCTACACCTTC. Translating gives CASSLSPAGADYGYTF.

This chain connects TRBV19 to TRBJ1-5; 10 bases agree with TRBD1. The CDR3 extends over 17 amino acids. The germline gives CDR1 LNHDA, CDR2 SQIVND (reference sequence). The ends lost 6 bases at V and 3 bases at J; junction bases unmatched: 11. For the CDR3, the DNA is TGTGCCAGTAGATCATCCACCGGGACAGGGGCCAATCAGCCCCAGCATTTT. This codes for CASRSSTGTGANQPQHF.

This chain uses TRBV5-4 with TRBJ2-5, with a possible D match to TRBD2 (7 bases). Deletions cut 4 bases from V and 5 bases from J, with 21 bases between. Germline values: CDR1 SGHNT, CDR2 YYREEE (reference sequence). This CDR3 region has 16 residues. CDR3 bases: TGTGCCAGCAGCCCTCGGGGGCGGGGGACCGCGGAGACCCAGTACTTC. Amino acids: CASSPRGRGTAETQYF.

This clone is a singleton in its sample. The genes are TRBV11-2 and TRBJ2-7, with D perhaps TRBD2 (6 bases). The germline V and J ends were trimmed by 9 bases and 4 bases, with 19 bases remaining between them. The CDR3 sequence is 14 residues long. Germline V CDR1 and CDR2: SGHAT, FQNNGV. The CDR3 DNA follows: TGTGCCAGTCGCCTTGGGCGGGGACTTTACGAGCAGTACTTC. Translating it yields CASRLGRGLYEQYF.

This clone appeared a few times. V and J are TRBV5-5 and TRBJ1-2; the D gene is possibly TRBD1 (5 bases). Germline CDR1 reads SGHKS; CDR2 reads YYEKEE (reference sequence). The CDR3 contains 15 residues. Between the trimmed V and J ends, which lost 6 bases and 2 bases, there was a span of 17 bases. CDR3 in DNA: TGTGCCAGCACCAAATTTCTCGGGGGGAACTATGGCTACACCTTC. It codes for CASTKFLGGNYGYTF.

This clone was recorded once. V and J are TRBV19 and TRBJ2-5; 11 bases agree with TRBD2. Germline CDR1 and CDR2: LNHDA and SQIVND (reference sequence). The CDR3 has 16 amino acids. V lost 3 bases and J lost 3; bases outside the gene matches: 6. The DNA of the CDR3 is TGTGCCAGTAGTATCGGGGGGGGACTAGCGGAAGAGACCCAGTACTTC. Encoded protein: CASSIGGGLAEETQYF.

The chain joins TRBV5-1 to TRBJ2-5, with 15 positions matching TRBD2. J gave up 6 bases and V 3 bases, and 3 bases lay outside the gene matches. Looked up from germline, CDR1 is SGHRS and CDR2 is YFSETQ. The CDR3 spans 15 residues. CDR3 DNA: TGCGCCAGCAGCTGGACTAGCGGGGGGGAGAAGACCCAGTACTTC. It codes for CASSWTSGGEKTQYF.

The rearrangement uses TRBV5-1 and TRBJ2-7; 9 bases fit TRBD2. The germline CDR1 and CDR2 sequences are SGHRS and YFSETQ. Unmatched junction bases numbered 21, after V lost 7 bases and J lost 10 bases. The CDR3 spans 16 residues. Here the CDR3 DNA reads TGCGCCAGCCGCAACACTCTCGGGACTAGCCCTTTTGCCCAGTACTTC. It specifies CASRNTLGTSPFAQYF.

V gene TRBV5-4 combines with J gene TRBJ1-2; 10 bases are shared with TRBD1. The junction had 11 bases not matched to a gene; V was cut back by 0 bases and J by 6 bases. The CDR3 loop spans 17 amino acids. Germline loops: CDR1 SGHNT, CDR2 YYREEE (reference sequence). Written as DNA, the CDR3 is TGTGCCAGCAGCTTGGGTGGGGTTGGGACAGGGGTCAATGGCTACACCTTC. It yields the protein CASSLGGVGTGVNGYTF.

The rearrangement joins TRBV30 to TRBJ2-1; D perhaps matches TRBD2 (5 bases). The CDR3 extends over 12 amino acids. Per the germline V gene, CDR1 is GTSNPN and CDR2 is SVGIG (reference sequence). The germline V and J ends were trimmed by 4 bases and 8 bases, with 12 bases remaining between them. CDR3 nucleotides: TGTGCCTGGACTTCCCTGAGGGATGAGCAGTTCTTC. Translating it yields CAWTSLRDEQFF. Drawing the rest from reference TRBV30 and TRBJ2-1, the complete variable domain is SQTIHQWPATLVQPVGSPLSLECTVEGTSNPNLYWYRQAAGRGLQLLFYSVGIGQISSEVPQNLSASRPQDRQFILSSKKLLLSDSGFYLCAWTSLRDEQFFGPGTRLTVL.

Here the CDR3 DNA reads TGCGCCAGCAGGTATACTCCCGGGGACAGGGCCCGGGAAAACTATGGCTACACCTTC. Translated, it gives CASRYTPGDRARENYGYTF. The chain carries TRBV4-1 and TRBJ1-2; 9 nucleotides agree with TRBD1. The CDR3 length is 19 residues. Germline V gene data show CDR1 as MGHRA and CDR2 as YSYEKL. J gave up 2 bases and V 6 bases, and 19 bases lay outside the gene matches.

This CDR3 is CSAREDRAQHF. In DNA, the CDR3 is TGCAGTGCTAGAGAAGACAGGGCCCAGCATTTT. V gene TRBV20-1 combines with J gene TRBJ1-5; 7 bases are shared with TRBD1. The CDR3 sequence is 11 residues long. J lost 11 bases, V lost 0 bases, and 1 base had no gene match. The germline V gene has CDR1 DFQATT and CDR2 SNEGSKA (reference sequence).

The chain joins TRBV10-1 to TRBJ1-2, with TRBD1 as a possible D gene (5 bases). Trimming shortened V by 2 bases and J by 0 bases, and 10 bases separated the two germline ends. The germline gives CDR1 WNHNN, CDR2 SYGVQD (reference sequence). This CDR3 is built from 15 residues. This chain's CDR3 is CASSEGADPNYGYTF. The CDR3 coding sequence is TGCGCCAGCAGTGAGGGGGCGGATCCTAACTATGGCTACACCTTC.

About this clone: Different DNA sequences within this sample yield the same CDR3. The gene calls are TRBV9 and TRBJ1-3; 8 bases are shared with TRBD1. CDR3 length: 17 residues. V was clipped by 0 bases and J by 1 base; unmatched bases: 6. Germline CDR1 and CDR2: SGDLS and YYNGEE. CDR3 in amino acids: CASSVVPGGSSGNTIYF. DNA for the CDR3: TGTGCCAGCAGCGTAGTCCCAGGGGGCTCATCTGGAAACACCATATATTTT.

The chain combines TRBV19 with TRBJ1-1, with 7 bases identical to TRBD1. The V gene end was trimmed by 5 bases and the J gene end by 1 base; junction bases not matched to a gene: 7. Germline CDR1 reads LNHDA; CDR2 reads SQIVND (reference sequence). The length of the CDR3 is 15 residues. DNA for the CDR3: TGTGCCAGTAGTGTGTACGGGACAGCGAACACTGAAGCTTTCTTT. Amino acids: CASSVYGTANTEAFF.